A selection of T cell receptor beta chains follows, all from one sample in a study of blood T cell repertoires in COVID-19. Clones were read by immunoSEQ multiplex PCR, and TCRdb kept only the in-frame ones, dropping some. The table shows 90,000 or so clones, with 75% to 90% occurring only once. Sequencing was performed on peripheral blood. Receptors originate from a man older than 75 with acute or convalescent COVID-19. Both conserved end residues are part of each CDR3. The D gene is left open where the match is weak. Size is omitted from some rows. Given values are once, few, many or a class for expanded clones.

V gene	clone size	J gene	D gene	CDR3 DNA	CDR3 protein
TRBV5-4	few	TRBJ2-1	TRBD2	TGTGCCAGCAGCCTGGACCCGAGCGGGGGTGGTAAAGACAATGAGCAGTTCTTC	CASSLDPSGGGKDNEQFF
TRBV3-1/TRBV3-2	-	TRBJ2-4	TRBD1	TGTGCCAGCAGCCAAAAGGGACAGGGGATCAAAAACATTCAGTACTTC	CASSQKGQGIKNIQYF
TRBV7-2	-	TRBJ2-1	-	TGTGCCAGCAGCTTAGGAAGCAAAGCCACCAACTACAATGAGCAGTTCTTC	CASSLGSKATNYNEQFF
TRBV2	-	TRBJ1-5	TRBD1	TGTGCCAGCAGTGGACAGGGGATGCCTCAGCCCCAGCATTTT	CASSGQGMPQPQHF
TRBV5-1	once	TRBJ2-2	-	TGCGCCAGCAGCTTGCCGACAGACCTTAACACCGGGGAGCTGTTTTTT	CASSLPTDLNTGELFF
TRBV2	-	TRBJ2-2	TRBD1	TGTGCCAGCAGTGAGTCTAGGGACAGGGTGGTCACCGGGGAGCTGTTTTTT	CASSESRDRVVTGELFF
TRBV19	-	TRBJ2-3	TRBD2	TGTGCCAGTAGTATAGATCGGGGACTAGCGGGAATCGCAGATACGCAGTATTTT	CASSIDRGLAGIADTQYF
TRBV5-1	-	TRBJ2-2	-	TGCGCCAGCAGCTTGGGCGGACAGTACACCGGGGAGCTGTTTTTT	CASSLGGQYTGELFF
TRBV19	-	TRBJ2-2	TRBD2	TGTGCCAGCTTTTCTAGCGGGGGGCGGAACGGGGAGCTGTTTTTT	CASFSSGGRNGELFF
TRBV27	-	TRBJ2-1	-	TGTGCCAGCAGTCCGTGGACAGACTACAATGAGCAGTTCTTC	CASSPWTDYNEQFF
TRBV19	-	TRBJ1-2	TRBD1	TGTGCCAGTAGTATCGGGACAGGGGGCCCGTATGGCTACACCTTC	CASSIGTGGPYGYTF
TRBV7-3	once	TRBJ2-5	TRBD1	TGTGCCAGCAGCTTAGTCGGGACAGGGGGCCAAGAGACCCAGTACTTC	CASSLVGTGGQETQYF
TRBV10-3	-	TRBJ1-1	TRBD1	TGTGCCATCAGTGAGTCGAGGGGAGCCCAGGGGGCTGGAGGGAACACTGAAGCTTTCTTT	CAISESRGAQGAGGNTEAFF
TRBV7-9	few	TRBJ1-2	-	TGTGCCAGCAGCTTACCTCAGGTCCGGGGCTACACCTTC	CASSLPQVRGYTF
TRBV18	-	TRBJ2-1	TRBD1	TGTGCCAGCTCACCCAGAGGGACAGACAATGAGCAGTTCTTC	CASSPRGTDNEQFF
TRBV7-9	-	TRBJ2-2	TRBD2	TGTGCCAGCAGCTGGACGGGAGGAGACCCCGGGGAGCTGTTTTTT	CASSWTGGDPGELFF
TRBV7-9	-	TRBJ1-5	TRBD1	TGTGCCAGCAGCCCGGGACAGCATAGCAATCAGCCCCAGCATTTT	CASSPGQHSNQPQHF
TRBV10-1	-	TRBJ2-5	-	TGCGCCAGCAGTGAGGGTTCGGGCAGGGGCCAAGAGACCCAGTACTTC	CASSEGSGRGQETQYF
TRBV10-1	-	TRBJ1-5	-	TGCGCCAGCCATCTCCGAAGGGTGGTCCTTAATGCACTTGGGGCTAGCAATCAGCCCCAGCATTTT	CASHLRRVVLNALGASNQPQHF
TRBV6-2/TRBV6-3	once	TRBJ2-3	TRBD2	TGTGCCAGCAGCACTACTAGCGGGGGGTACACAGATACGCAGTATTTT	CASSTTSGGYTDTQYF
TRBV19	-	TRBJ1-5	TRBD1	TGTGCCAGTAGAAGTATCGGGACAGGGGATAATCAGCCCCAGCATTTT	CASRSIGTGDNQPQHF
TRBV6-2/TRBV6-3	-	TRBJ2-3	TRBD2	TGTGCCAGCAGTTACTTGCCTAGCGGGGAGGCAGATACGCAGTATTTT	CASSYLPSGEADTQYF
TRBV7-9	-	TRBJ2-2	TRBD1	TGTGCCAGCAGCCAAGACAGGGTTGAGAACACCGGGGAGCTGTTTTTT	CASSQDRVENTGELFF
TRBV28	-	TRBJ2-7	TRBD2	TGTGCCAGCAGTCTAGCGGGAGGGGCCTACGAGCAGTACTTC	CASSLAGGAYEQYF
TRBV30	-	TRBJ1-5	TRBD1	TGTGCCTGGAACCCGGGACAGGGAGAACAGCCCCAGCATTTT	CAWNPGQGEQPQHF
TRBV7-2	-	TRBJ2-1	TRBD2	TGTGCCAGCAGCCTACACCTCCTCGCCGGGACTAGCGGGAAGAATGAGCAGTTCTTC	CASSLHLLAGTSGKNEQFF
TRBV6-4	-	TRBJ1-1	TRBD1	TGTGCCAGCAGAGAACAGGGGCTCGTAAACACTGAAGCTTTCTTT	CASREQGLVNTEAFF
TRBV19	once	TRBJ2-1	-	TGTGCCAGTAGTATGAGTGCCGGGAGAAGCTCCTACAATGAGCAGTTCTTC	CASSMSAGRSSYNEQFF
TRBV2	-	TRBJ2-2	-	TGTGCCAGCAGTGAAGCGCCCCTCGGTTGGAACACCGGGGAGCTGTTTTTT	CASSEAPLGWNTGELFF
TRBV5-1	-	TRBJ1-6	-	TGCGCCAGCAGCTTGGTGACACCTACGAGAAATTCACCCCTCCACTTT	CASSLVTPTRNSPLHF
TRBV2	-	TRBJ2-3	-	TGTGCCAGCAGTGGAGGCAGGGCCGATACGCAGTATTTT	CASSGGRADTQYF
TRBV6-5	-	TRBJ1-5	TRBD1	TGTGCCAGCAGCAGGACAGGGTTCGGAAATCAGCCCCAGCATTTT	CASSRTGFGNQPQHF
TRBV6-2/TRBV6-3	-	TRBJ2-7	TRBD1	TGTGCCAGCAGTTCTCGAACAGGGGGCCACGAGCAGTACTTC	CASSSRTGGHEQYF
TRBV5-4	-	TRBJ1-2	TRBD1	TGTGCCAGCAGCCATCGGGACAGGGGTCCCTATGGCTACACCTTC	CASSHRDRGPYGYTF
TRBV27	-	TRBJ1-5	-	TGTGCCAGCAGTCCCCTCCGGGGAGGAAATAGCAATCAGCCCCAGCATTTT	CASSPLRGGNSNQPQHF
TRBV11-2	-	TRBJ2-5	-	TGTGCCAGCAGCCACACAGGGAACCAAGAGACCCAGTACTTC	CASSHTGNQETQYF
TRBV2	-	TRBJ2-1	TRBD1	TGTGCCAGCAGTGCCCTCGGGACAGCCTACAATGAGCAGTTCTTC	CASSALGTAYNEQFF
TRBV19	-	TRBJ2-5	TRBD1	TGTGCCAGTAGTATAGACAGGGGGCGAGAGACCCAGTACTTC	CASSIDRGRETQYF